These 16 T cell receptor beta chains originate from one sample sequenced in a study of blood T cell repertoires in COVID-19. Here immunoSEQ multiplex PCR was the method, and the copy in TCRdb shows in-frame clones only, minus some. In the table there are 110,000 or so clones, roughly 80% of which are singletons. Specimen: peripheral blood. These receptors all stem from a middle-aged man with acute or convalescent COVID-19.

The chain employs TRBV6-5 and TRBJ1-5; D uncertain. This CDR3 contains 13 residues. CDR1 and CDR2 from the germline V gene are MNHEY and SVGAGI. V dropped 6 bases and J dropped 1 base, with 7 bases sitting between them. The DNA for the CDR3 is TGTGCCAGCAGCACGGGGAGCAATCAGCCCCAGCATTTT. Its translation: CASSTGSNQPQHF.

This chain uses TRBV12-3 or TRBV12-4 with TRBJ1-1; D is undetermined. Deletions cut 6 bases from V and 4 bases from J, with 12 bases between. The CDR3 is 13 amino acids. CDR3 sequence: CASSLKDGTEAFF. The CDR3 coding sequence is TGTGCCAGCAGCCTAAAAGATGGCACTGAAGCTTTCTTT.

The rearrangement uses TRBV6-4 and TRBJ2-5; TRBD2 matches at 8 bases. V was clipped by 6 bases and J by 4 bases; unmatched bases: 13. The CDR3 sequence is 16 residues long. Germline-derived CDR1 and CDR2 are MRHNA and SNTAGT. The CDR3 DNA sequence: TGTGCCAGCAGACTAAGTAGCGGGGCGCCGGGAGAGACCCAGTACTTC. The encoded protein is CASRLSSGAPGETQYF.

This chain connects TRBV2 to TRBJ1-2; 8 nucleotides agree with TRBD1. This CDR3 contains 13 residues. Losses at the gene ends were 7 bases for V and 7 bases for J; bases not matched to a gene: 8. Germline V lookup: CDR1 SNHLY, CDR2 FYNNEI. CDR3 loop: CASKRTGSGGYTF. The DNA of the CDR3 is TGTGCCAGCAAACGGACAGGGTCTGGTGGCTACACCTTC.

The genes are TRBV6-6 and TRBJ1-3; D is unclear. The ends were cut back, 1 base at V and 4 bases at J, with 11 bases in the middle. The CDR3 is 15 residues long. Germline CDR1 MNHNY, CDR2 SVGAGI (reference sequence). The DNA for the CDR3 is TGTGCCAGCAGTTACTTACTAACGGCCGGAAACACCATATATTTT. As protein: CASSYLLTAGNTIYF.

This clone was recorded only once. This rearrangement joins TRBV6-5 to TRBJ1-6; D ambiguous. The length of the CDR3 is 14 residues. Germline CDR1 is MNHEY and CDR2 is SVGAGI. Deletions cut 6 bases from V and 6 bases from J, with 12 bases between. The CDR3 nucleotides are TGTGCCAGCAGGAATCGGGAATCTAATTCACCCCTCCACTTT. Translated: CASRNRESNSPLHF.

This clone turned up a few times. This sequence joins TRBV9 and TRBJ1-5; D remains ambiguous. V lost 0 bases and J 1 base, leaving 2 bases between the germline ends. Looked up from germline, CDR1 is SGDLS and CDR2 is YYNGEE. The CDR3 is made up of 13 amino acids. The CDR3 DNA sequence: TGTGCCAGCAGCGTAGTAAGCAATCAGCCCCAGCATTTT. This gives the protein CASSVVSNQPQHF.

V and J are TRBV5-1 and TRBJ1-1; the match to TRBD1 covers 9 bases. V lost 4 bases to trimming and J lost 5 bases; unmatched junction nucleotides: 12. CDR1 is SGHRS and CDR2 is YFSETQ in the germline V gene. The CDR3 is made up of 16 amino acids. CDR3 sequence: CASSPQGTGIDTEAFF. The CDR3 coding sequence is TGCGCCAGCAGCCCCCAGGGGACAGGGATAGATACTGAAGCTTTCTTT.

The chain links TRBV6-5 to TRBJ2-7, with 12 nucleotides matching TRBD1. V dropped 8 bases and J dropped 4; count of bases not matched to a gene: 9. The germline V gene encodes CDR1 MNHEY and CDR2 SVGAGI. This CDR3 has 15 residues. This chain's CDR3 is CASDNRDRGLYEQYF. The CDR3 bases are TGTGCCAGCGACAACCGGGACAGGGGGCTTTACGAGCAGTACTTC.

V is TRBV18 and J is TRBJ2-1, with 7 bases identical to TRBD1. The CDR3 sequence is 14 residues long. Trimming took 3 bases from V and 5 from J; bases not matched to a gene: 4. Germline CDR1 reads KGHSH; CDR2 reads LQKENI. The CDR3 is CASSPGTANNEQFF. The CDR3 DNA reads TGTGCCAGCTCACCGGGGACAGCTAACAATGAGCAGTTCTTC.

This clone was found a few times. The chain recombines TRBV28 with TRBJ1-3; no clear D gene. Germline V gives CDR1 MDHEN, CDR2 SYDVKM. CDR3 length equals 17 residues. Trimming shortened V by 5 bases and J by 1 base, and 18 bases separated the two germline ends. This CDR3 is CASSPSHLRRSGNTIYF. CDR3 DNA sequence: TGTGCCAGCAGTCCCAGCCACCTCCGGAGGTCTGGAAACACCATATATTTT. Full variable domain (remainder filled in from reference TRBV28 and TRBJ1-3): DVKVTQSSRYLVKRTGEKVFLECVQDMDHENMFWYRQDPGLGLRLIYFSYDVKMKEKGDIPEGYSVSREKKERFSLILESASTNQTSMYLCASSPSHLRRSGNTIYFGEGSWLTVV.

The chain recombines TRBV6-5 with TRBJ1-2; 9 bases are a match to TRBD1. This CDR3 has 14 residues. CDR1 and CDR2 (germline): MNHEY, SVGAGI. Trimming cost V 6 bases and J 3 bases; bases outside gene matches: 5. The CDR3 loop is CASSRDRAYYGYTF. CDR3 nucleotides: TGTGCCAGCAGCCGGGACAGGGCGTACTATGGCTACACCTTC.

The sample holds one count of this clone. CDR3 bases: TGTGCCAGCAGCGCGGGCGGGAACATTCAGTACTTC. It specifies CASSAGGNIQYF. The chain uses TRBV5-6 and TRBJ2-4, with TRBD2 as a possible D gene (5 bases). The V end was cut by 4 bases, the J end by 7 bases, with 9 bases between. CDR1 is SGHDT and CDR2 is YYEEEE in the germline V gene. The CDR3 contains 12 residues. The full variable domain, with the rest looked up from reference TRBV5-6 and TRBJ2-4, is DAGVTQSPTHLIKTRGQQVTLRCSPKSGHDTVSWYQQALGQGPQFIFQYYEEEERQRGNFPDRFSGHQFPNYSSELNVNALLLGDSALYLCASSAGGNIQYFGAGTRLSVL.

The chain has TRBV3-1 (or the pseudogene TRBV3-2) and TRBJ1-2; 9 positions match TRBD1. V trimming: 3 bases; J trimming: 6 bases; junction bases outside the gene matches: 2. The CDR3 sequence is 13 residues long. Germline CDR1 reads LGHDT; CDR2 reads YNNKEL (reference sequence). CDR3 nucleotide sequence: TGTGCCAGCAGCCATAGGACAGGGGATGGCTACACCTTC. Its translation: CASSHRTGDGYTF.

The table lists this clone with a few counts. The chain has TRBV5-1 and TRBJ1-5; TRBD1 is a possible D gene (5 bases). V gave up 2 bases and J gave up 3 bases, with 12 bases separating them. The V gene's germline CDR1 is SGHRS and CDR2 YFSETQ. The CDR3 runs to 15 residues. The CDR3 DNA sequence: TGCGCCAGCAGCTTAACGGGCGGGACCAATCAGCCCCAGCATTTT. It encodes CASSLTGGTNQPQHF.

The chain carries TRBV28 and TRBJ1-6, with 7 bases aligning to TRBD1. This CDR3 contains 17 residues. Germline CDR1 is MDHEN and CDR2 is SYDVKM. V shed 6 bases, J shed 7 bases, and the junction held 15 bases outside the gene matches. The DNA of the CDR3 is TGTGCCAGCAGCTCCTCCAGGGGGACCGAGGGGAATTCACCCCTCCACTTT. Translated, it gives CASSSSRGTEGNSPLHF. Full variable domain (outside the CDR3, taken from reference TRBV28 and TRBJ1-6): DVKVTQSSRYLVKRTGEKVFLECVQDMDHENMFWYRQDPGLGLRLIYFSYDVKMKEKGDIPEGYSVSREKKERFSLILESASTNQTSMYLCASSSSRGTEGNSPLHFGNGTRLTVT.